The 10 T cell receptor beta chains in this list originate from one sample, sequenced in a study of cytomegalovirus exposure and HLA in healthy donors. Primers included in the PCR were 60 Vbeta and 13 Jbeta primers. Profiling relied on immunoSEQ multiplex PCR, and the TCRdb table lists in-frame clones only, not all of them. The sample holds some 130,000 clones, 70% to 80% seen once. Sample: PBMCs. Source of these receptors: a woman aged 45-60 years in good health and CMV-seropositive.

This rearrangement joins TRBV18 to TRBJ1-1, with D possibly matching TRBD1 (6 bases). This CDR3 is built from 12 residues. V shed 4 bases and J shed 7 bases, with 10 bases lying between them. CDR1 and CDR2 (germline): KGHSH, LQKENI. The CDR3 coding sequence is TGTGCCAGCTCACTTACAGGGTTTGAAGCTTTCTTT. Protein sequence: CASSLTGFEAFF. The variable domain in full, with the rest retrieved from reference TRBV18 and TRBJ1-1, is NAGVMQNPRHLVRRRGQEARLRCSPMKGHSHVYWYRQLPEEGLKFMVYLQKENIIDESGMPKERFSAEFPKEGPSILRIQQVVRGDSAAYFCASSLTGFEAFFGQGTRLTVV.

The gene calls are TRBV7-3 and TRBJ1-2; D ambiguous. The CDR3 contains 13 residues. CDR1 and CDR2 from the germline V gene are SGHTA and FQGTGA. V lost 5 bases to trimming and J lost 2 bases, with 9 bases between them. CDR3: CASSPGHNYGYTF. For the CDR3, the DNA is TGTGCCAGCAGCCCGGGTCACAACTATGGCTACACCTTC.

The sample holds one count of this clone. The V call is TRBV5-1, the J call TRBJ2-7, with D possibly TRBD2 on 6 matching bases. The CDR3 is made up of 14 amino acids. Germline V gene data show CDR1 as SGHRS and CDR2 as YFSETQ. V was cut by 3 bases and J by 0 bases, with 10 bases left in between. CDR3 loop: CASSWEDPSYEQYF. For the CDR3, the DNA is TGCGCCAGCAGCTGGGAGGACCCCTCCTACGAGCAGTACTTC.

The chain couples TRBV28 to TRBJ1-1; D ambiguous. The CDR3 spans 12 residues. The V gene lost 5 bases and the J gene lost 10 bases, with 14 bases spanning the gap. Germline CDR1 reads MDHEN; CDR2 reads SYDVKM. CDR3 nucleotide sequence: TGTGCCAGCAGTCCCTTACGGGATCGAGCTTTCTTT. Translating gives CASSPLRDRAFF.

V gene TRBV18 combines with J gene TRBJ1-4; D remains ambiguous. Germline V lookup: CDR1 KGHSH, CDR2 LQKENI. Trimming shortened V by 4 bases and J by 8 bases, and 17 bases separated the two germline ends. This CDR3 region has 15 residues. The CDR3 reads CASSQQRSPGEKLFF. The DNA for the CDR3 is TGTGCCAGCTCACAGCAGAGGAGCCCGGGGGAAAAACTGTTTTTT.

The gene calls are TRBV19 and TRBJ1-1; tentatively, D is TRBD1 (5 bases). This CDR3 has 16 residues. The germline V gene encodes CDR1 LNHDA and CDR2 SQIVND (reference sequence). Trimming pared 0 bases from V and 1 base from J, leaving 12 bases between. CDR3 DNA sequence: TGTGCCAGTAGTATAGATCTTGAACAGGAGAACACTGAAGCTTTCTTT. It encodes CASSIDLEQENTEAFF.

The chain joins TRBV7-2 to TRBJ1-3; D perhaps matches TRBD1 (5 bases). Trimming took 5 bases from V and 2 from J, leaving 19 bases between them. The CDR3 runs to 17 residues. Germline loops: CDR1 SGHTA, CDR2 FQGNSA. The CDR3, as DNA: TGTGCCAGCAGCCCTTTATTATGGGGGGGAACTGGAAACACCATATATTTT. Translating gives CASSPLLWGGTGNTIYF.

The rearrangement uses TRBV5-1 and TRBJ2-2; TRBD1 might be the D (6 bases). The V end lost 4 bases, the J end lost 4 bases, and 14 bases lay between the germline ends. Germline V gene data show CDR1 as SGHRS and CDR2 as YFSETQ. The CDR3 consists of 15 residues. The CDR3 here is CASSGTTGPTGELFF. CDR3 nucleotides: TGCGCCAGCAGCGGAACAACAGGGCCCACCGGGGAGCTGTTTTTT.

The V and J genes are TRBV5-6 and TRBJ2-5, with D unclear. The V and J ends lost 6 bases and 0 bases respectively, with 9 bases between them. CDR3 length: 13 amino acids. Germline CDR1 reads SGHDT; CDR2 reads YYEEEE. CDR3 bases: TGTGCCAGCAACCCGGCGGACCAAGAGACCCAGTACTTC. Translating gives CASNPADQETQYF.

This chain uses TRBV19 with TRBJ1-5; 7 nucleotides agree with TRBD1. Germline V gives CDR1 LNHDA, CDR2 SQIVND (reference sequence). The CDR3 loop spans 15 amino acids. The J segment lost 4 bases and the V segment lost 1 base, leaving 4 bases of the junction unmatched. For the CDR3, the DNA is TGTGCCAGTAGTATAGGACAGGGATTAAATCAGCCCCAGCATTTT. This translates into CASSIGQGLNQPQHF.